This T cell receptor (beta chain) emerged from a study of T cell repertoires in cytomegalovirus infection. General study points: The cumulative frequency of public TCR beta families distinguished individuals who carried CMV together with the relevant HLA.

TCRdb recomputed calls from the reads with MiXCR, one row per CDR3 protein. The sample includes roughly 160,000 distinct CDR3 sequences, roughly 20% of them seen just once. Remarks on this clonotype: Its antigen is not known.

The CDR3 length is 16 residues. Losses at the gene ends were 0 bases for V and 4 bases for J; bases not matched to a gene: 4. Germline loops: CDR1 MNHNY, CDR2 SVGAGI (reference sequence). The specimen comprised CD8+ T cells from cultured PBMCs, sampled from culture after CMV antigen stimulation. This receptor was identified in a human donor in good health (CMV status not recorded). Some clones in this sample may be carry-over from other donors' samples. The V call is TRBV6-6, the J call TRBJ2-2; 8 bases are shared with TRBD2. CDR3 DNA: TGTGCCAGCAGTTACTCCACAGCGGGGGCCACCGGGGAGCTGTTTTTT. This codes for CASSYSTAGATGELFF.